This entry lists 22 T cell receptor beta chains sequenced from one sample in a study of identical twins. MiXCR was run by TCRdb on the 5' RACE reads, yielding one entry per CDR3 protein. The table includes just over 450,000 distinct CDR3 sequences, 13% to 15% detected once. This sample was also put to use in a study of yellow fever vaccine responses in identical twins.

The sequenced sample was CD4+ T cells sorted from blood. The receptors shown here come from a woman aged 18 to 35 in good health.

The V call is TRBV2, the J call TRBJ2-7, with D possibly being TRBD2 (6 bases). V lost 1 base, J lost 6 bases, and 25 bases lay in between. Germline V gene lookup returns CDR1 SNHLY and CDR2 FYNNEI. This CDR3 has 18 residues. The CDR3 bases are TGTGCCAGCAGTGAAGAGGCAGCCTTCGGGTTATTAGCGGCCGAGCAGTACTTC. Residues: CASSEEAAFGLLAAEQYF.

The chain joins TRBV19 to TRBJ2-1; perhaps TRBD2 as D (5 bases). The CDR3 sequence is 16 residues long. Trimming stripped 7 bases from V and 0 bases from J, with 16 bases between. The germline V gene has CDR1 LNHDA and CDR2 SQIVND (reference sequence). CDR3 sequence: CASIGAAATSYNEQFF. In nucleotides, the CDR3 is TGTGCCAGTATCGGAGCAGCGGCAACCTCCTACAATGAGCAGTTCTTC.

This clonotype was observed a few times. The chain has TRBV20-1 and TRBJ2-4; D gene unclear. The CDR3 sequence is 13 residues long. CDR1 and CDR2 from the germline V gene are DFQATT and SNEGSKA (reference sequence). Trimming removed 3 bases from V and 0 bases from J, with 6 bases in between. This CDR3 reads CSASQLAKNIQYF. The CDR3 DNA sequence: TGCAGTGCTAGTCAGTTAGCCAAAAACATTCAGTACTTC.

This clonotype was seen more than once but under ten times. The chain recombines TRBV18 with TRBJ2-3; TRBD1 matches 9 bases. Germline assignment: CDR1 KGHSH and CDR2 LQKENI. The V and J ends lost 2 bases and 9 bases, in that order; junction bases with no gene match: 3. The CDR3 covers 13 residues. In nucleotides, the CDR3 is TGTGCCAGCTCACCAGAGGACAGGGGAACGCAGTATTTT. Translated, it gives CASSPEDRGTQYF.

The rearrangement uses TRBV7-2 and TRBJ1-2; D gene uncertain. V shed 5 bases and J shed 8 bases, with 9 bases lying between them. This CDR3 region has 11 residues. Germline V gives CDR1 SGHTA, CDR2 FQGNSA. In nucleotides, the CDR3 is TGTGCCAGCAGCCCGACGGGAGGCTACACCTTC. This translates into CASSPTGGYTF.

This clonotype has more than one count but fewer than ten. This chain connects TRBV18 to TRBJ2-7, with D possibly matching TRBD2 (5 bases). Germline CDR1 KGHSH, CDR2 LQKENI. The CDR3 is 15 amino acids. Deletions cut 2 bases from V and 3 bases from J, with 14 bases between. The CDR3 coding sequence is TGTGCCAGCTCACCAATGGCCGGGAATGGCTACGAGCAGTACTTC. Its protein product is CASSPMAGNGYEQYF.

This clonotype was counted ten times or more. V is TRBV7-2 and J is TRBJ2-5; 12 bases are a match to TRBD2. CDR1 is SGHTA and CDR2 is FQGNSA in the germline V gene. The length of the CDR3 is 14 residues. V trimming: 4 bases; J trimming: 4 bases; junction bases outside the gene matches: 1. This chain's CDR3 is CASSSSGGGETQYF. Written as DNA, the CDR3 is TGTGCCAGCAGCTCTAGCGGGGGGGGAGAGACCCAGTACTTC.

This chain joins TRBV7-2 and TRBJ1-5, with D perhaps matching TRBD1 (6 bases). The CDR3 loop spans 16 amino acids. CDR1 is SGHTA, CDR2 FQGNSA, per germline. V was clipped by 5 bases and J by 0 bases, with 14 bases between them. As DNA, the CDR3 is TGTGCCAGCAGCGCGGACAGTGTAGTTAGCAATCAGCCCCAGCATTTT. This encodes CASSADSVVSNQPQHF. The whole variable domain, remainder taken from reference TRBV7-2 and TRBJ1-5, is GAGVSQSPSNKVTEKGKDVELRCDPISGHTALYWYRQSLGQGLEFLIYFQGNSAPDKSGLPSDRFSAERTGGSVSTLTIQRTQQEDSAVYLCASSADSVVSNQPQHFGDGTRLSIL.

There are a few counts of this clonotype. The chain recombines TRBV9 with TRBJ2-1; D may be TRBD1 or TRBD2 (5 bases each). Germline values: CDR1 SGDLS, CDR2 YYNGEE. Between the trimmed V and J ends, which lost 1 base and 0 bases, there was a span of 11 bases. The CDR3 contains 16 residues. CDR3 sequence reads: CASSVRGDNSYNEQFF. DNA for the CDR3: TGTGCCAGCAGCGTAAGAGGGGATAACTCCTACAATGAGCAGTTCTTC. The full variable domain, with the rest looked up from reference TRBV9 and TRBJ2-1, is DSGVTQTPKHLITATGQRVTLRCSPRSGDLSVYWYQQSLDQGLQFLIQYYNGEERAKGNILERFSAQQFPDLHSELNLSSLELGDSALYFCASSVRGDNSYNEQFFGPGTRLTVL.

The chain joins TRBV24-1 to TRBJ1-2, with unresolved D. The germline V gene encodes CDR1 KGHDR and CDR2 SFDVKD. V lost 3 bases and J lost 5, with 3 bases in between. The CDR3 is 11 residues long. This chain's CDR3 is CATSDLYGYTF. CDR3 nucleotide sequence: TGTGCCACCAGTGATCTGTATGGCTACACCTTC.

This chain joins TRBV12-3 or TRBV12-4 and TRBJ1-2; TRBD1 aligns across 7 bases. The CDR3 totals 13 residues. The V and J ends lost 6 bases and 2 bases, in that order; junction bases with no gene match: 3. CDR3 in DNA: TGTGCCAGCAGACCAGGGGGAAACTATGGCTACACCTTC. This gives the protein CASRPGGNYGYTF.

The chain combines TRBV10-1 with TRBJ2-2; 9 bases line up with TRBD2. The germline gives CDR1 WNHNN, CDR2 SYGVQD (reference sequence). Trimming removed 3 bases from V and 4 bases from J; junction bases left unmatched: 12. This CDR3 has 18 amino acids. The CDR3 bases are TGCGCCAGCAGTGACCGCTCGACTAGCGGCATTCTCACCGGGGAGCTGTTTTTT. Translated: CASSDRSTSGILTGELFF.

The rearrangement uses TRBV5-8 and TRBJ2-1, with 7 positions matching TRBD1. V lost 4 bases, J lost 0 bases, and 7 bases stayed unmatched. The CDR3 is 16 amino acids. Germline V gene sequence: CDR1 SGHTS, CDR2 YDEGEE. CDR3 coding DNA: TGTGCCAGCAGCCCGGACAGGCCAAGCTCCTACAATGAGCAGTTCTTC. This translates into CASSPDRPSSYNEQFF.

The chain employs TRBV6-1 and TRBJ2-1; 7 bases agree with TRBD2. With V trimmed by 8 bases and J by 7 bases, 14 bases remained unmatched. There are 15 residues in the CDR3. Germline values: CDR1 MNHNS, CDR2 SASEGT. The CDR3 spells CASQRSGTTRNEQFF. CDR3 nucleotides: TGTGCCAGCCAACGAAGCGGGACGACGAGGAATGAGCAGTTCTTC.

The sample holds a few counts of this clonotype. The J gene is TRBJ1-1, the V gene TRBV7-2; 8 bases line up with TRBD1. Losses at the gene ends were 5 bases for V and 3 bases for J; bases not matched to a gene: 11. The CDR3 sequence is 16 residues long. From germline, CDR1 is SGHTA and CDR2 FQGNSA. The CDR3 coding sequence is TGTGCCAGCAGCCCCCAGAAGGACAGGGCAGACACTGAAGCTTTCTTT. Protein product: CASSPQKDRADTEAFF.

This clonotype was counted a few times. The chain uses TRBV20-1 and TRBJ1-1; TRBD1 is a possible D gene (5 bases). V was cut by 4 bases and J by 1 base, with 10 bases left in between. The V gene's germline CDR1 is DFQATT and CDR2 SNEGSKA (reference sequence). This CDR3 is built from 13 residues. In DNA, the CDR3 is TGCAGTGCTACCCCGGGGGAGAACACTGAAGCTTTCTTT. This gives the protein CSATPGENTEAFF.

This clonotype came up a few times. The rearrangement links TRBV12-3 or TRBV12-4 to TRBJ2-7; the match to TRBD2 covers 12 bases. V lost 5 bases and J lost 7; bases outside the gene matches: 3. This CDR3 comprises 13 residues. CDR3 in DNA: TGTGCCAGCAGTCGACTAGCGGGAGTTGAGCAGTACTTC. It specifies CASSRLAGVEQYF.

This clonotype was detected many times. The chain is built from TRBV3-1 and TRBJ1-1; D is undetermined. Trimming took off 1 base at V and 2 bases at J, with 8 bases between the two ends. Germline values: CDR1 LGHDT, CDR2 YNNKEL (reference sequence). The CDR3 covers 14 residues. CDR3 protein: CASSQAGVNTEAFF. CDR3 bases: TGTGCCAGCAGCCAAGCCGGGGTAAACACTGAAGCTTTCTTT.

V gene TRBV9 combines with J gene TRBJ2-5; 14 bases line up with TRBD2. With V trimmed by 4 bases and J by 3 bases, 5 bases remained unmatched. The CDR3 is made up of 16 amino acids. Germline V gene data show CDR1 as SGDLS and CDR2 as YYNGEE. The CDR3 here is CASSRGLAGVKETQYF. The CDR3 DNA follows: TGTGCCAGCAGCCGGGGACTAGCGGGAGTTAAAGAGACCCAGTACTTC.

The V gene is TRBV5-1, the J gene TRBJ2-3, with D uncertain. Trimming took off 0 bases at V and 0 bases at J, with 8 bases between the two ends. From germline, CDR1 is SGHRS and CDR2 YFSETQ. This CDR3 spans 15 amino acids. CDR3 sequence (DNA): TGCGCCAGCAGCTTGGGGGATCTCAGCACAGATACGCAGTATTTT. It specifies CASSLGDLSTDTQYF.

This clonotype has ten or more counts. V is TRBV28 and J is TRBJ2-3, with D unresolved. Trimming shortened V by 6 bases and J by 0 bases, and 4 bases separated the two germline ends. From germline, CDR1 is MDHEN and CDR2 SYDVKM. The CDR3 contains 12 residues. CDR3 coding DNA: TGTGCCAGCAGGACTAGCACAGATACGCAGTATTTT. It encodes CASRTSTDTQYF.

This clonotype was counted only a few times. The V and J genes are TRBV6-2 or TRBV6-3 and TRBJ2-3, with D possibly matching TRBD2 (6 bases). The V gene's germline CDR1 is MNHEY and CDR2 SVGEGT. The CDR3 extends over 15 amino acids. Trimming removed 6 bases from V and 2 bases from J, with 15 bases in between. The CDR3 DNA reads as TGTGCCAGCAGCTACGGAGGGACTCCCACAGATACGCAGTATTTT. It codes for CASSYGGTPTDTQYF.